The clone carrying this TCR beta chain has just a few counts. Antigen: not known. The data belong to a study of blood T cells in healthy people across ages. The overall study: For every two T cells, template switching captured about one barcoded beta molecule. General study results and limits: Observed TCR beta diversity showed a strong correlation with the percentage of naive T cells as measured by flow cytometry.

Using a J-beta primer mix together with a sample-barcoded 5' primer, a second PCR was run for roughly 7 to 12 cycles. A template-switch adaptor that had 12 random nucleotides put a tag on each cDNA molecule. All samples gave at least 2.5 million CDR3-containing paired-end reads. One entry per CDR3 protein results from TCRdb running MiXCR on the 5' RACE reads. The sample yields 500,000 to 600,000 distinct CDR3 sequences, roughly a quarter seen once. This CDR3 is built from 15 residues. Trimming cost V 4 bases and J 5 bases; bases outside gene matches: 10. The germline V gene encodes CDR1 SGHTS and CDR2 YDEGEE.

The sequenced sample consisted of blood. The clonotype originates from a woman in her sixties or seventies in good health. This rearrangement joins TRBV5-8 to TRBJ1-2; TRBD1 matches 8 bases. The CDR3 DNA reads TGTGCCAGCAGCCCTAAGGGACAGGCGGGGTATGGCTACACCTTC. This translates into CASSPKGQAGYGYTF.